This TCR beta chain was found in a study of response to subunit inactivated influenza vaccine. TCRdb called the RT-PCR reads again in MiXCR, with one record for every CDR3 protein. The sample lists about 700,000 distinct CDR3 sequences, 14% occurring once. CDR3 length equals 12 residues. V was clipped by 8 bases and J by 8 bases; unmatched bases: 6. In germline, CDR1 is SNHLY, CDR2 FYNNEI. The TCR comes from a man between 50 and 59 years old who received an inactivated influenza vaccine. J is TRBJ1-2 and V is TRBV2; 9 nucleotides line up with TRBD1. The sequences come from PBMCs from blood, collected approximately 15 days before vaccination. Here the CDR3 DNA reads TGTGCCAGCGAACAGGGGGCGCACGGCTACACCTTC. Translation: CASEQGAHGYTF. Based on the CDR3 plus reference TRBV2 and TRBJ1-2, the full variable domain is EPEVTQTPSHQVTQMGQEVILRCVPISNHLYFYWYRQILGQKVEFLVSFYNNEISEKSEIFDDQFSVERPDGSNFTLKIRSTKLEDSAMYFCASEQGAHGYTFGSGTRLTVV.